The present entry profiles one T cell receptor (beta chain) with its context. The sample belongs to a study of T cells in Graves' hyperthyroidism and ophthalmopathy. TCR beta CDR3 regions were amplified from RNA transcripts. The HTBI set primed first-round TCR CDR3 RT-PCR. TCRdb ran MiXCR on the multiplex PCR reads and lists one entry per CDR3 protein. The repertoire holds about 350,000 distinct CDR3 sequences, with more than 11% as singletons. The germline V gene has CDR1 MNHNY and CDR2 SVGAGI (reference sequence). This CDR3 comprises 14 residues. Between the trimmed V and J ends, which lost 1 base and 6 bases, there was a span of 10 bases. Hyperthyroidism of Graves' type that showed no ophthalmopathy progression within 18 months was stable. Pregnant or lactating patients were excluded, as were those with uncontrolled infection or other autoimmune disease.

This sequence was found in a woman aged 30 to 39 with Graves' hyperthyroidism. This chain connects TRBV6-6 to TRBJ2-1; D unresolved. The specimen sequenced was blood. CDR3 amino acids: CASSYFSLGNEQFF. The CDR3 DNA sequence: TGTGCCAGCAGTTACTTCAGTCTAGGCAATGAGCAGTTCTTC.